The 20 T cell receptor beta chains listed next were all sequenced from one sample in a study of shared clonotypes between healthy human individuals. TCRdb keeps only in-frame clones here, not all; method: immunoSEQ multiplex PCR. The sample has roughly 500,000 clones, 75% to 85% seen once; the top ten hold 10% to 15%. Sequencing was performed on PBMCs. The receptor set was obtained from a woman aged 40 to 50 in good health. Some clones in this sample may be carry-over from other donors' samples.

V usage is TRBV29-1 and J usage is TRBJ2-7; D gene ambiguous. V was pared by 5 bases and J by 4 bases, with 9 bases between. The V gene's germline CDR1 is SQVTM and CDR2 ANQGSEA. This CDR3 contains 11 residues. CDR3 sequence (DNA): TGCAGCGTTCTCTTGAAATACGAGCAGTACTTC. Protein product: CSVLLKYEQYF.

CDR3: CSVEGLAGEQYF. Written as DNA, the CDR3 is TGCAGCGTTGAAGGACTGGCCGGTGAGCAGTACTTC. The V gene is TRBV29-1, the J gene TRBJ2-7; the D is unclear. Germline lookup yields CDR1 SQVTM and CDR2 ANQGSEA. This CDR3 has 12 residues. Trimming took 1 base from V and 7 from J, leaving 11 bases between them.

This clone showed up just once. V gene TRBV5-1 combines with J gene TRBJ2-1; the D call may be TRBD1 or TRBD2 (6 bases each). The CDR3 spans 15 residues. The V end was cut by 4 bases, the J end by 5 bases, with 16 bases between. Per the germline V gene, CDR1 is SGHRS and CDR2 is YFSETQ. CDR3 amino acids: CASSPDPGGNNEQFF. The CDR3 bases are TGCGCCAGCAGCCCGGATCCCGGGGGCAACAATGAGCAGTTCTTC.

The rearrangement links TRBV6-5 to TRBJ2-1, with 7 positions matching TRBD1. The CDR3 loop spans 15 amino acids. Losses at the gene ends were 4 bases for V and 7 bases for J; bases not matched to a gene: 10. Germline V gene lookup returns CDR1 MNHEY and CDR2 SVGAGI. In DNA, the CDR3 is TGTGCCAGCAGTTCAAAGGACAGGTTGGGAAATGAGCAGTTCTTC. Its protein is CASSSKDRLGNEQFF.

V is TRBV14 and J is TRBJ2-1, with 9 bases fitting TRBD1. V was pared by 2 bases and J by 8 bases, with 13 bases of the junction left unmatched. The CDR3 length is 17 residues. From germline, CDR1 is SGHDN and CDR2 FVKESK. CDR3 nucleotide sequence: TGTGCCAGCAGCCAACTTAGATCCGGGACAGGGTTAGATGAGCAGTTCTTC. This translates into CASSQLRSGTGLDEQFF.

This clone was recorded once. Other DNA sequences in the sample encode the same CDR3. V gene TRBV20-1 combines with J gene TRBJ2-7; the D gene is possibly TRBD2 (5 bases). Germline V CDR1 and CDR2: DFQATT, SNEGSKA (reference sequence). Trimming removed 3 bases from V and 3 bases from J, with 6 bases in between. The CDR3 contains 11 residues. The CDR3 DNA follows: TGCAGTGCTAGGGGAGACTACGAGCAGTACTTC. Its translation is CSARGDYEQYF.

V usage is TRBV7-2 and J usage is TRBJ2-2, with 7 bases fitting TRBD1. This CDR3 spans 14 amino acids. The germline V gene has CDR1 SGHTA and CDR2 FQGNSA. Germline trimming cut 3 bases from V and 6 bases from J; bases unmatched to any gene: 4. The CDR3 DNA reads as TGTGCCAGCAGCTTGACTCAGGGGGCCGGGGAGCTGTTTTTT. It codes for CASSLTQGAGELFF.

In its sample, this clone was seen a few times. The chain has TRBV7-9 and TRBJ1-1; D gene ambiguous. The CDR3 is made up of 13 amino acids. Germline loops: CDR1 SEHNR, CDR2 FQNEAQ (reference sequence). The V gene lost 10 bases and the J gene lost 4 bases, with 16 bases spanning the gap. CDR3 region: CATQTRYGTEAFF. The DNA of the CDR3 is TGTGCCACTCAAACCCGTTATGGCACTGAAGCTTTCTTT.

The chain links TRBV15 to TRBJ2-7, with 15 bases aligning to TRBD2. The length of the CDR3 is 18 residues. CDR1 LNHNV and CDR2 YYDKDF come from the germline V gene (reference sequence). Trimming removed 1 base from V and 3 bases from J; junction bases left unmatched: 7. The CDR3 coding sequence is TGTGCCACCAGCAGAGCGGGACTAGCGGGAGGAAAGTACTACGAGCAGTACTTC. Protein sequence: CATSRAGLAGGKYYEQYF.

A single count supports this clone. The chain recombines TRBV28 with TRBJ1-5; TRBD1 is a possible D gene (5 bases). The CDR3 contains 14 residues. CDR1 MDHEN and CDR2 SYDVKM come from the germline V gene. Trimming removed 6 bases at V and 4 bases at J, with 13 bases between. CDR3 in DNA: TGTGCCAGCAGCCTGGGGGACCGAAATCAGCCCCAGCATTTT. Translation: CASSLGDRNQPQHF.

The gene calls are TRBV21-1 and TRBJ2-2; the table's D call, TRBD2, was not checked against the DNA. TRBV21-1 is annotated as a pseudogene. The CDR3 has 15 amino acids. The CDR3 bases are TGTGCCAGCAGCAAAGCATGTACGAACACCGGGGAGCTGTTTTTT. It specifies CASSKACTNTGELFF.

The V and J genes are TRBV10-3 and TRBJ2-7; 14 bases match TRBD2. Germline V gene data show CDR1 as ENHRY and CDR2 as SYGVKD. The J segment lost 0 bases and the V segment lost 4 bases, leaving 2 bases of the junction unmatched. CDR3 length: 16 amino acids. The DNA of the CDR3 is TGTGCCATCAGTGTAGGGACTAGCGGGAGCTCCTACGAGCAGTACTTC. Amino acid sequence: CAISVGTSGSSYEQYF.

The chain combines TRBV10-3 with TRBJ2-1; D is uncertain. CDR3 size: 13 residues. Between the trimmed V and J ends, which lost 0 bases and 8 bases, there was a span of 8 bases. CDR1 and CDR2 (germline): ENHRY, SYGVKD. The CDR3: CAISESPKDEQFF. The DNA of the CDR3 is TGTGCCATCAGTGAGTCCCCAAAGGATGAGCAGTTCTTC.

The gene calls are TRBV5-4 and TRBJ2-1, with a possible D match to TRBD2 (6 bases). Trimming took off 0 bases at V and 7 bases at J, with 11 bases between the two ends. Germline V gene sequence: CDR1 SGHNT, CDR2 YYREEE (reference sequence). This CDR3 contains 14 residues. The CDR3 is CASSLDRELNEQFF. CDR3 nucleotide sequence: TGTGCCAGCAGCTTGGATCGGGAGTTGAATGAGCAGTTCTTC.

The chain joins TRBV9 to TRBJ2-1; TRBD2 matches at 14 bases. Germline V lookup: CDR1 SGDLS, CDR2 YYNGEE. The CDR3 length is 19 residues. The V gene end was trimmed by 3 bases and the J gene end by 3 bases; junction bases not matched to a gene: 11. CDR3 protein: CASSAPGTSGSLRYNEQFF. Here the CDR3 DNA reads TGTGCCAGCAGCGCGCCCGGGACTAGCGGGAGTCTCCGCTACAATGAGCAGTTCTTC.

This chain joins TRBV18 and TRBJ2-3; 11 bases match TRBD2. The ends lost 0 bases at V and 6 bases at J; junction bases unmatched: 8. The V gene's germline CDR1 is KGHSH and CDR2 LQKENI. CDR3 length equals 17 residues. CDR3 region: CASSPPSLAGARDTQYF. CDR3 DNA: TGTGCCAGCTCACCACCGTCACTAGCGGGAGCCCGGGATACGCAGTATTTT.

CDR3 DNA: TGCGCCAGCAGCCCAACGACAGGAACCTACGAGCAGTACTTC. It codes for CASSPTTGTYEQYF. This sequence joins TRBV5-1 and TRBJ2-7, with TRBD1 as a possible D gene (6 bases). The CDR3 covers 14 residues. V was trimmed by 4 bases and J by 2 bases, leaving 13 bases between them. Germline values: CDR1 SGHRS, CDR2 YFSETQ.

Note on this clone: A far larger clone is only one base removed, so a read error is likely. The chain is built from TRBV9 and TRBJ1-2, with D unclear. There are 16 residues in the CDR3. CDR1 and CDR2 (germline): SGDLS, YYNGEE. CDR3 DNA sequence: TGTGACAGCAGCGTAGGGTTGGGCAGCTCTAACTATGGCTACACCTTC. Translated: CDSSVGLGSSNYGYTF.

In its sample, this clone was seen once. The rearrangement links TRBV10-3 to TRBJ2-3; 7 bases are a match to TRBD2. This CDR3 contains 14 residues. Per germline, CDR1 ENHRY and CDR2 SYGVKD. The V segment lost 10 bases and the J segment 1 base; nucleotides outside the gene matches: 8. In DNA, the CDR3 is TGTGCCACCCGGGAGGTAAGCGGCACAGATACGCAGTATTTT. Translating gives CATREVSGTDTQYF.

The chain combines TRBV5-5 with TRBJ2-7; the D is unclear. Trimming took off 0 bases at V and 4 bases at J, with 14 bases between the two ends. This CDR3 comprises 15 residues. The germline V gene has CDR1 SGHKS and CDR2 YYEKEE (reference sequence). The CDR3 reads CASSLGTARLYEQYF. The CDR3 DNA reads as TGTGCCAGCAGCTTGGGGACGGCACGGCTTTACGAGCAGTACTTC.